Listed below are T cell receptor beta chains from one sample, sequenced in a study of blood T cell repertoires in COVID-19. TCRdb's table, derived via immunoSEQ multiplex PCR, lists solely in-frame clones and lacks some. This table holds roughly 180,000 clones, 70% to 90% found once. The sample was peripheral blood. These receptors were taken from a man aged 60 to 69 who had recovered from COVID-19. Both conserved end residues are part of each CDR3. D genes are given only for firm matches. Clone size is stated in some rows and not others, as once, few, many or a class when expanded.

cdr3_aa	cdr3_nt	d_call	v_call	clone_size	j_call
CASSFSGGARMDEQFF	TGCGCCAGCAGCTTTAGCGGGGGGGCAAGAATGGATGAGCAGTTCTTC	TRBD2	TRBV5-1	-	TRBJ2-1
CASSIQGFGETQYF	TGTGCCAGTAGTATCCAGGGTTTTGGAGAGACCCAGTACTTC	-	TRBV19	-	TRBJ2-5
CASSSPHRGSTDTQYF	TGTGCCAGCAGTTCCCCGCACAGGGGAAGCACAGATACGCAGTATTTT	TRBD1	TRBV6-5	-	TRBJ2-3
CASSQLGYEQYF	TGTGCCAGCAGCCAACTTGGCTACGAGCAGTACTTC	-	TRBV7-9	-	TRBJ2-7
CASSEGGGLALPYEQYF	TGTGCCAGCAGCGAAGGGGGGGGACTAGCGTTGCCCTACGAGCAGTACTTC	TRBD2	TRBV9	-	TRBJ2-7
CASSPPRTSSGYGYTF	TGTGCCAGCTCACCACCGAGGACCTCTTCGGGGTATGGCTACACCTTC	-	TRBV18	-	TRBJ1-2
CASSYGGHNQPQHF	TGTGCCAGTAGTTACGGGGGGCACAATCAGCCCCAGCATTTT	-	TRBV19	-	TRBJ1-5
CASSLAVVETQYF	TGTGCCAGCAGCTTGGCGGTTGTGGAGACCCAGTACTTC	-	TRBV5-4	-	TRBJ2-5
CASSLGRKNTEAFF	TGTGCCAGCTCACTAGGCAGGAAGAACACTGAAGCTTTCTTT	-	TRBV18	-	TRBJ1-1
CASSPAGGGSYNEQFF	TGTGCCAGCTCCCCCGCGGGGGGGGGCTCCTACAATGAGCAGTTCTTC	TRBD2	TRBV18	-	TRBJ2-1
CASSHGLSLGAGELFF	TGTGCCAGCAGCCACGGACTCAGTTTGGGCGCCGGGGAGCTGTTTTTT	-	TRBV3-1/TRBV3-2	few	TRBJ2-2
CASSQTGGLTEAFF	TGTGCCAGTAGTCAAACAGGGGGCCTCACTGAAGCTTTCTTT	TRBD1	TRBV19	-	TRBJ1-1
CASSESPPRGGETQYF	TGTGCCAGCAGTGAGTCCCCTCCCCGGGGAGGAGAGACCCAGTACTTC	-	TRBV2	-	TRBJ2-5
CASTGATAQPQHF	TGTGCCAGTACTGGGGCCACGGCTCAGCCCCAGCATTTT	-	TRBV19	-	TRBJ1-5
CASSVSSQSYGYTF	TGTGCCAGCAGCGTATCTTCACAGTCCTATGGCTACACCTTC	-	TRBV9	-	TRBJ1-2
CASRTGLSDTNEKLFF	TGTGCCAGCAGGACGGGACTCTCAGACACTAATGAAAAACTGTTTTTT	-	TRBV2	-	TRBJ1-4
CASSMGGRGHGYTF	TGTGCCAGTAGTATGGGCGGCAGGGGGCATGGCTACACCTTC	TRBD1	TRBV19	-	TRBJ1-2
CASSHSQDPATNEKLFF	TGTGCCAGCAGCCATAGTCAGGATCCCGCAACTAATGAAAAACTGTTTTTT	-	TRBV7-2	-	TRBJ1-4
CATSDFGRKGDRETQYF	TGTGCCACCAGTGATTTCGGCAGAAAAGGGGATCGGGAGACCCAGTACTTC	-	TRBV24-1	-	TRBJ2-5
CASCPSTGNTEAFF	TGCGCCAGCTGCCCTTCGACAGGAAACACTGAAGCTTTCTTT	-	TRBV4-3	few	TRBJ1-1
CASSGSHGTGGNSPLHF	TGTGCCAGCAGCGGTTCACACGGGACAGGGGGCAATTCACCCCTCCACTTT	TRBD1	TRBV9	-	TRBJ1-6
CASSRTGWGYTF	TGTGCCAGCAGTCGGACAGGGTGGGGCTACACCTTC	TRBD1	TRBV25-1	few	TRBJ1-2
CSSEAGGRTDTQYF	TGCAGCTCCGAAGCGGGGGGGCGCACAGATACGCAGTATTTT	TRBD2	TRBV29-1	-	TRBJ2-3
CASSQARDSFYEQYF	TGTGCCAGCAGCCAAGCCCGGGACAGCTTCTACGAGCAGTACTTC	TRBD1	TRBV3-1/TRBV3-2	-	TRBJ2-7
CATKRDTNTEAFF	TGTGCCACCAAAAGGGACACGAACACTGAAGCTTTCTTT	-	TRBV15	once	TRBJ1-1
CASSQYRGQDTQYF	TGTGCCAGCAGCCAATACAGGGGACAAGATACGCAGTATTTT	TRBD1	TRBV14	-	TRBJ2-3